A selection of T cell receptor beta chains follows, all from one sample in a study of T cells after yellow fever vaccination. TCRdb reanalysed the 5' RACE reads using MiXCR and keeps one entry per CDR3 protein. The top ten hold around 24% of the sample, which has 45,000 to 60,000 distinct CDR3 sequences, approximately 6.6% seen once. Sequenced material: CD8+ T cells not binding an NS4B(214-222) dextramer, sorted from PBMCs, taken about 49 days after the first yellow fever vaccination. The receptors were gathered from a man aged 18 to 29 who received the YFV17D yellow fever vaccine. CDR3s include the opening cysteine and the closing phenylalanine or tryptophan. D genes are given only for firm matches. Clone size is shown for a subset of rows, as once, few, many or a class of expanded clone.

J gene,V gene,D gene,CDR3 length,clone size,CDR3 DNA,CDR3 protein
TRBJ2-7,TRBV12-3/TRBV12-4,TRBD1,14,few,TGTGCCAGCAGTCCGGGACAGGGGGTGTACGAGCAGTACTTC,CASSPGQGVYEQYF
TRBJ2-1,TRBV9,TRBD2,17,few,TGTGCCAGCAGCCCCTCAAGTCCGATAGCGGGGGTCTATGAGCAGTTCTTC,CASSPSSPIAGVYEQFF
TRBJ1-1,TRBV4-1,.,14,.,TGCGCCAGCAGCCCAATAGTGCTCGGCACTGAAGCTTTCTTT,CASSPIVLGTEAFF
TRBJ1-2,TRBV6-5,.,14,.,TGTGCCAGCAGTTTACGGGGGATTTCGAATGGCTACACCTTC,CASSLRGISNGYTF
TRBJ1-2,TRBV24-1,.,11,.,TGTGCCACCAGTGATTCGGATGGCTACACCTTC,CATSDSDGYTF
TRBJ2-1,TRBV6-2/TRBV6-3,TRBD2,15,many,TGTGCCATCTCCCTGGGGACTAGCGGCTACAATGAGCAGTTCTTC,CAISLGTSGYNEQFF
TRBJ1-3,TRBV4-1,TRBD1,16,.,TGCGCCAGCAGCGAAGTCATCGGGACAGGGATTCAGGCCATATATTTT,CASSEVIGTGIQAIYF
TRBJ1-2,TRBV12-3/TRBV12-4,.,13,many,TGTGCCAGCAGTTTGGGGCAGCTCTATGGCTACACCTTC,CASSLGQLYGYTF
TRBJ2-5,TRBV27,.,14,many,TGTGCCAGCAGTTCCCAGGGATATATGATGACCCAGTACTTC,CASSSQGYMMTQYF
TRBJ2-3,TRBV6-2/TRBV6-3,.,12,.,TGTGCCAGCAGTCGTCTAGGGGATACGCAGTATTTT,CASSRLGDTQYF
TRBJ2-3,TRBV24-1,.,14,few,TGTGCCACCAGTGTTTGGGGGGCGGGAGATACGCAGTATTTT,CATSVWGAGDTQYF
TRBJ1-1,TRBV20-1,.,13,few,TGCAGTGCTAGACCCCGGATGAACACTGAAGCTTTCTTT,CSARPRMNTEAFF
TRBJ2-5,TRBV10-2,.,14,many,TGCGCCAGCAGAGGACCGATTTCCCAAGAGACCCAGTACTTC,CASRGPISQETQYF
TRBJ1-5,TRBV19,.,13,few,TGTGCCAGTAGTGTCGCTCAGGGCGGGACCCAGCATTTT,CASSVAQGGTQHF
TRBJ2-3,TRBV11-3,.,13,.,TGTGCCAGCCGAGGACGTAGCACAGATACGCAGTATTTT,CASRGRSTDTQYF
TRBJ2-1,TRBV7-8,.,14,many,TGTGCCAGCACCAACGGGCGGATTGGCAATGAGCAGTTCTTC,CASTNGRIGNEQFF